The next 4 T cell receptor beta chains were all read from a single sample in a study of T cells in women clearing cervical HPV infection. Clones were sequenced by immunoSEQ multiplex PCR, and TCRdb holds only the in-frame ones, with some missing. Recorded for this sample: about 46,000 clones. The material sequenced was blood buffy coat. These receptor sequences come from a woman between 18 and 70 years old with a cervical HPV16 infection that either progressed to CIN3+ or cleared (not recorded which).

As to this clone: The read ends 3 residues shy of where the CDR3 ends; the end is completed using the germline J gene. The chain has TRBV29-1 and TRBJ2-3, with D perhaps TRBD1 (6 bases). Trimming took off 3 bases at V and 4 bases at J, with 14 bases between the two ends. This CDR3 is built from 14 residues. The germline V gene has CDR1 SQVTM and CDR2 ANQGSEA. The sequenced part of the CDR3 DNA is TGCAGCGTTGAGGGCAGGACAGAAGCAGATACG. This sequence encodes CSVEGRTEADT. The whole CDR3 protein is CSVEGRTEADTQYF.

A remark on this clone: The read ends 3 residues before the CDR3 terminus; that terminus is restored from the germline J gene. The chain joins TRBV6-4 to TRBJ2-3; 8 bases are shared with TRBD2. This CDR3 has 13 amino acids. Looked up from germline, CDR1 is MRHNA and CDR2 is SNTAGT. The CDR3 sequence: CASSDSSGETQYF. Partial CDR3 DNA: TGTGCCAGCAGTGACTCTAGCGGGGAGACG.

A remark on this clone: The CDR3 extends 3 residues past the end of the read, so its final part is completed from the germline J gene. The rearrangement joins TRBV5-1 to TRBJ1-5; D not certain. Per germline, CDR1 SGHRS and CDR2 YFSETQ. The CDR3 runs to 13 residues. Trimming took off 5 bases at V and 2 bases at J, with 8 bases between the two ends. The CDR3 region is CASSSGRNQPQHF. CDR3 bases read: TGCGCCAGCAGTTCGGGTCGCAATCAGCCC.

For this clone: The read gets to within 3 residues of the CDR3 end, and the germline J gene fills in the rest. The J gene is TRBJ2-7, the V gene TRBV6-2 or TRBV6-3, with 11 bases lining up with TRBD2. The germline gives CDR1 MNHEY, CDR2 SVGEGT. This CDR3 comprises 16 residues. With V trimmed by 6 bases and J by 3 bases, 10 bases remained unmatched. CDR3 protein: CASSYPLAGGHYEQYF. The CDR3 bases that were read are TGTGCCAGCAGCTACCCTCTAGCGGGAGGACACTACGAG.